One T cell receptor (beta chain) is described in this entry. Its specificity is unknown. Per germline, CDR1 SEHNR and CDR2 FQNEAQ (reference sequence). The CDR3 sequence is 14 residues long. Trimming removed 5 bases at V and 5 bases at J, with 15 bases between. This sample's treatment: oral pan-JAK inhibitor, 5-10 mg twice daily. The authors sorted CD4+ and CD8+ T cells from PBMCs. This specimen belongs to a study of CD8+ T cells in alopecia areata. Whole-study findings and limits: Scalp clonality and expanded CD8+ clones among the top 100 fell significantly with tofacitinib. Relative to normal scalp, lesional scalp, especially alopecia totalis/universalis, showed higher clonality.

Following RNA extraction, reverse transcription yielded cDNA that acted as the sequencing template. Generated by immunoSEQ multiplex PCR, the TCRdb table keeps only in-frame clones and is missing some. Among about 140,000 clones, approximately 90% were seen once, and the ten largest hold approximately 13%. The chain joins TRBV7-9 to TRBJ2-5; perhaps TRBD2 as D (5 bases). The sample in question was CD8+ T cells sorted from blood, obtained at week 4, from a patient treated with tofacitinib. The source is a human donor with alopecia areata. CDR3 bases: TGTGCCAGCAGCCCAACGGGCGAGCGGGAGACCCAGTACTTC. Its protein is CASSPTGERETQYF.